Following are 27 T cell receptor beta chains from one sample sequenced in a study of blood T cell repertoires in COVID-19. The table came from immunoSEQ multiplex PCR; TCRdb's copy has only in-frame clones and leaves some out. The sample carries about 350,000 clones, 70% to 90% recorded once. Sequenced input: peripheral blood. These receptors were collected from a woman aged 60-75 years with COVID-19, enrolled during active disease.

This clone was seen more than once but under ten times. V is TRBV6-5 and J is TRBJ1-2; D ambiguous. CDR1 and CDR2 (germline): MNHEY, SVGAGI. Trimming stripped 0 bases from V and 3 bases from J, with 11 bases between. The CDR3 extends over 15 amino acids. CDR3 amino acids: CASSYSINGDYGYTF. Here the CDR3 DNA reads TGTGCCAGCAGTTACTCGATTAATGGAGACTATGGCTACACCTTC.

The chain recombines TRBV29-1 with TRBJ1-2; the match to TRBD1 covers 7 bases. CDR3 length: 12 amino acids. CDR1 is SQVTM, CDR2 ANQGSEA, per germline. Losses at the gene ends were 7 bases for V and 4 bases for J; bases not matched to a gene: 6. The CDR3, as DNA: TGCAGCGCGGCGGGACAGCTCTATGGCTACACCTTC. It encodes CSAAGQLYGYTF. The full variable domain, its missing parts supplied by reference TRBV29-1 and TRBJ1-2, is SAVISQKPSRDICQRGTSLTIQCQVDSQVTMMFWYRQQPGQSLTLIATANQGSEATYESGFVIDKFPISRPNLTFSTLTVSNMSPEDSSIYLCSAAGQLYGYTFGSGTRLTVV.

The chain recombines TRBV30 with TRBJ2-7; D perhaps matches TRBD1 (6 bases). The CDR3 extends over 13 amino acids. The germline V and J ends were trimmed by 5 bases and 0 bases, with 11 bases remaining between them. Germline values: CDR1 GTSNPN, CDR2 SVGIG (reference sequence). The CDR3 sequence is CAWGQRLSYEQYF. The CDR3 DNA is TGTGCCTGGGGACAGCGACTCTCCTACGAGCAGTACTTC.

The chain couples TRBV11-2 to TRBJ1-2; no reliable D call. The ends were cut back, 4 bases at V and 0 bases at J, with 9 bases in the middle. The germline gives CDR1 SGHAT, CDR2 FQNNGV. This CDR3 is 14 amino acids long. The chain's CDR3 is CASSSDGANYGYTF. In nucleotides, the CDR3 is TGTGCCAGCAGCTCCGACGGAGCTAACTATGGCTACACCTTC.

The chain combines TRBV6-4 with TRBJ1-2; D unclear. Germline-derived CDR1 and CDR2 are MRHNA and SNTAGT. V was shortened by 3 bases and J by 6 bases, with 11 bases between the two germline ends. The CDR3 sequence is 13 residues long. The CDR3 DNA follows: TGTGCCAGCAGTGAAGGACTTTGGGATGGCTACACCTTC. Encoded protein: CASSEGLWDGYTF.

The chain combines TRBV5-4 with TRBJ2-3; 8 bases match TRBD1. The CDR3 runs to 15 residues. The J segment lost 3 bases and the V segment lost 0 bases, leaving 3 bases of the junction unmatched. Germline V CDR1 and CDR2: SGHNT, YYREEE (reference sequence). DNA for the CDR3: TGTGCCAGCAGCTTGGGACAGGGGTCGACAGATACGCAGTATTTT. Protein product: CASSLGQGSTDTQYF.

The rearrangement links TRBV19 to TRBJ2-7, with D uncertain. V dropped 5 bases and J dropped 2 bases, with 16 bases sitting between them. Looked up from germline, CDR1 is LNHDA and CDR2 is SQIVND (reference sequence). The CDR3 spans 15 residues. DNA of the CDR3: TGTGCCAGTAGTTCATCTGACTCCCGGGCCTACGAGCAGTACTTC. Residues: CASSSSDSRAYEQYF.

Here the CDR3 DNA reads TGTGCCAGCAGGGGGACAGGCCTTAATCAGCCCCAGCATTTT. It yields the protein CASRGTGLNQPQHF. The chain uses TRBV6-5 and TRBJ1-5, with 8 bases lining up with TRBD1. CDR3 length: 14 amino acids. Germline V gene data show CDR1 as MNHEY and CDR2 as SVGAGI. V lost 6 bases, J lost 4 bases, and 5 bases stayed unmatched.

The chain recombines TRBV25-1 with TRBJ1-1; the D gene is possibly TRBD1 (5 bases). The CDR3 is 16 amino acids. Germline V lookup: CDR1 MGHDK, CDR2 SYGVNS. V lost 7 bases to trimming and J lost 0 bases, with 18 bases between them. CDR3 sequence reads: CASTKGRDFMNTEAFF. The CDR3 bases are TGTGCCAGCACCAAGGGTAGGGACTTCATGAACACTGAAGCTTTCTTT.

The chain uses TRBV11-3 and TRBJ2-1, with a possible D match to TRBD2 (6 bases). Deletions cut 5 bases from V and 11 bases from J, with 10 bases between. The length of the CDR3 is 11 residues. CDR1 SGHNT and CDR2 YENEEA come from the germline V gene. The CDR3 coding sequence is TGTGCCAGCAGCGGGGACTCCCAGCAGTTCTTC. Translation: CASSGDSQQFF.

The chain couples TRBV11-2 to TRBJ1-2; D is unresolved. The CDR3 extends over 15 amino acids. Germline-derived CDR1 and CDR2 are SGHAT and FQNNGV. V lost 0 bases and J lost 4, with 12 bases in between. In nucleotides, the CDR3 is TGTGCCAGCAGCTTAGACCGGGGTGCCTTCTATGGCTACACCTTC. It encodes CASSLDRGAFYGYTF.

This clone has a handful of counts. This CDR3 is CASSSGQGNYEQYF. CDR3 coding DNA: TGTGCCAGCTCATCAGGACAGGGTAACTACGAGCAGTACTTC. This rearrangement joins TRBV18 to TRBJ2-7; 8 nucleotides line up with TRBD1. Germline V gene sequence: CDR1 KGHSH, CDR2 LQKENI. The CDR3 totals 14 residues. The J segment lost 3 bases and the V segment lost 5 bases, leaving 6 bases of the junction unmatched.

This chain uses TRBV2 with TRBJ2-1; tentative D call: TRBD1 (5 bases). Germline-derived CDR1 and CDR2 are SNHLY and FYNNEI. The V gene lost 3 bases and the J gene lost 4 bases, with 7 bases spanning the gap. The CDR3 runs 13 residues. CDR3 nucleotides: TGTGCCAGCAGTGACAGGGATTACAATGAGCAGTTCTTC. Translated, it gives CASSDRDYNEQFF. Based on the CDR3 plus reference TRBV2 and TRBJ2-1, the full variable domain is EPEVTQTPSHQVTQMGQEVILRCVPISNHLYFYWYRQILGQKVEFLVSFYNNEISEKSEIFDDQFSVERPDGSNFTLKIRSTKLEDSAMYFCASSDRDYNEQFFGPGTRLTVL.

On this clone itself: Other DNA sequences in the sample encode the same CDR3. V is TRBV18 and J is TRBJ1-3, with 9 bases identical to TRBD1. The CDR3 is made up of 16 amino acids. The V gene end was trimmed by 2 bases and the J gene end by 0 bases; junction bases not matched to a gene: 2. Germline V gene data show CDR1 as KGHSH and CDR2 as LQKENI. CDR3 loop: CASSPSGQGSGNTIYF. In DNA form, the CDR3 reads TGTGCCAGCTCACCATCGGGACAGGGCTCTGGAAACACCATATATTTT.

The chain's CDR3 is CASSQVPGKGNAWTGNTIYF. The CDR3 nucleotides are TGTGCCAGCAGCCAAGTTCCGGGGAAGGGAAACGCCTGGACGGGAAACACCATATATTTT. V is TRBV4-2 and J is TRBJ1-3; D call uncertain. The CDR3 length is 20 residues. V dropped 1 base and J dropped 4 bases, with 26 bases sitting between them. The germline gives CDR1 LGHNA, CDR2 YNFKEQ.

DNA of the CDR3: TGTGCCAGCAGTGAAAACCCGACAACCACCCTCTATGGCTACACCTTC. The encoded protein is CASSENPTTTLYGYTF. This chain connects TRBV6-1 to TRBJ1-2; the D is unclear. V lost 2 bases to trimming and J lost 4 bases, with 17 bases between them. The germline gives CDR1 MNHNS, CDR2 SASEGT. This CDR3 spans 16 amino acids.

This rearrangement joins TRBV4-1 to TRBJ2-7; 7 bases are a match to TRBD1. The CDR3 length is 14 residues. J was trimmed by 5 bases and V by 1 base; bases with no gene match: 5. Germline CDR1 is MGHRA and CDR2 is YSYEKL. CDR3 sequence: CASSQVDRDHEQYF. CDR3 DNA: TGCGCCAGCAGCCAAGTCGACAGGGATCACGAGCAGTACTTC.

This clone was detected a few times. The chain has TRBV7-2 and TRBJ1-2; tentative D call: TRBD1 (6 bases). Trimming pared 4 bases from V and 7 bases from J, leaving 25 bases between. Looked up from germline, CDR1 is SGHTA and CDR2 is FQGNSA. The CDR3 has 17 residues. The CDR3, as DNA: TGTGCCAGCAGCTATAAACGGCGGGACAAAGGGGGGGCTGGCTACACCTTC. Translated, it gives CASSYKRRDKGGAGYTF.

The chain has TRBV4-1 and TRBJ2-7; 9 positions agree with TRBD1. Germline loops: CDR1 MGHRA, CDR2 YSYEKL. V lost 5 bases and J lost 2; bases outside the gene matches: 13. The CDR3 covers 17 residues. The CDR3 protein is CASSKQFQRQGAYEQYF. In nucleotides, the CDR3 is TGCGCCAGCAGCAAACAGTTCCAACGACAGGGGGCCTACGAGCAGTACTTC.

The chain links TRBV18 to TRBJ2-3; TRBD1 matches at 9 bases. Germline V gene lookup returns CDR1 KGHSH and CDR2 LQKENI. After removal of 3 bases from V and 9 bases from J, the junction contained 13 bases not matched to a gene. This CDR3 spans 16 amino acids. Here the CDR3 reads CASSPVGQGAGRTQYF. The CDR3 nucleotides are TGTGCCAGCTCACCTGTGGGACAGGGCGCGGGACGGACGCAGTATTTT.

This sequence joins TRBV15 and TRBJ1-4; D call uncertain. The CDR3 is made up of 12 amino acids. From germline, CDR1 is LNHNV and CDR2 YYDKDF (reference sequence). V lost 1 base, J lost 13 bases, and 10 bases lay in between. The CDR3 reads CATSRVSSGLFF. CDR3 sequence (DNA): TGTGCCACCAGCAGAGTTTCGTCGGGACTGTTTTTT.

This clone was observed once. The chain is built from TRBV3-1 (or the pseudogene TRBV3-2) and TRBJ2-5, with D maybe TRBD2 (5 bases). The CDR3 covers 14 residues. Germline assignment: CDR1 LGHDT and CDR2 YNNKEL (reference sequence). V lost 0 bases and J lost 10, with 15 bases in between. The CDR3 DNA sequence: TGTGCCAGCAGCCAAGAAGTCCCTGGGAGAAGCCAGTACTTC. It codes for CASSQEVPGRSQYF.

The V and J genes are TRBV7-3 and TRBJ2-6; 9 bases fit TRBD1. The trim removed 5 bases at V and 0 bases at J, leaving 8 bases unmatched. The CDR3 is made up of 18 amino acids. CDR1 SGHTA and CDR2 FQGTGA come from the germline V gene. The CDR3 protein is CASSPRQGGGSGANVLTF. The CDR3 DNA is TGTGCCAGCAGCCCCCGACAGGGGGGAGGCTCTGGGGCCAACGTCCTGACTTTC.

CDR3 residues: CASSWPGLAGYIAKNIQYF. CDR3 coding DNA: TGTGCCAGCAGTTGGCCGGGACTAGCGGGCTACATAGCCAAAAACATTCAGTACTTC. This rearrangement joins TRBV6-2 or TRBV6-3 to TRBJ2-4, with 12 bases that match TRBD2. J lost 0 bases, V lost 4 bases, and 10 bases had no gene match. The germline V gene has CDR1 MNHEY and CDR2 SVGEGT. The CDR3 runs to 19 residues.

The chain has TRBV5-1 and TRBJ2-1; 7 bases align to TRBD1. Germline CDR1 SGHRS, CDR2 YFSETQ. J was trimmed by 3 bases and V by 7 bases; bases with no gene match: 4. The CDR3 totals 13 residues. The CDR3 DNA reads as TGCGCCAGCGCAACAGGGGACTACAATGAGCAGTTCTTC. The encoded protein is CASATGDYNEQFF.

The chain has TRBV19 and TRBJ1-6; tentative D call: TRBD1 (5 bases). With 6 bases removed from V and 5 bases from J, the gap between germline ends came to 20 bases. CDR3 length: 17 residues. Germline V gives CDR1 LNHDA, CDR2 SQIVND (reference sequence). CDR3 loop: CASSSTRLTADNSPLHF. CDR3 DNA sequence: TGTGCCAGTAGCTCAACTCGATTGACAGCAGATAATTCACCCCTCCACTTT.

This clone appeared a single time. The chain employs TRBV24-1 and TRBJ1-5, with 9 bases lining up with TRBD1. There are 18 residues in the CDR3. The V segment lost 5 bases and the J segment 2 bases; nucleotides outside the gene matches: 12. CDR1 is KGHDR, CDR2 SFDVKD, per germline. CDR3 loop: CATSVLETGGGGNQPQHF. The CDR3 DNA sequence: TGTGCCACCAGTGTTCTGGAGACAGGGGGGGGTGGCAATCAGCCCCAGCATTTT.